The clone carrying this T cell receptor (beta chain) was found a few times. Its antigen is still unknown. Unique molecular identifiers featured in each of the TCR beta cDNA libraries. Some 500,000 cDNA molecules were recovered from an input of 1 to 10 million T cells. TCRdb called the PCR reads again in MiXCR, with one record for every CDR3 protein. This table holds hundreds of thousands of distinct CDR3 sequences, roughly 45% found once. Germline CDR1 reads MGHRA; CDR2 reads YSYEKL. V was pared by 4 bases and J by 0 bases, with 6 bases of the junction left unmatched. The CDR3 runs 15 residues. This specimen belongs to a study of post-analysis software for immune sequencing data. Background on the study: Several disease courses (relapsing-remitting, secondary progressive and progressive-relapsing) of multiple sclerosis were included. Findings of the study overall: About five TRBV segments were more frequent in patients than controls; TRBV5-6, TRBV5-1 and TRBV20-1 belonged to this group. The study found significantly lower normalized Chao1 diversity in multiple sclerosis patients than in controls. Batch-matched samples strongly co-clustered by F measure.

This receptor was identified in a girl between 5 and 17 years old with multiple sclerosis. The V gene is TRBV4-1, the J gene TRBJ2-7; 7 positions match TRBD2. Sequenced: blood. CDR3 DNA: TGCGCCAGCAGCCGCGTACGGGAGGTCTCCTACGAGCAGTACTTC. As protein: CASSRVREVSYEQYF.